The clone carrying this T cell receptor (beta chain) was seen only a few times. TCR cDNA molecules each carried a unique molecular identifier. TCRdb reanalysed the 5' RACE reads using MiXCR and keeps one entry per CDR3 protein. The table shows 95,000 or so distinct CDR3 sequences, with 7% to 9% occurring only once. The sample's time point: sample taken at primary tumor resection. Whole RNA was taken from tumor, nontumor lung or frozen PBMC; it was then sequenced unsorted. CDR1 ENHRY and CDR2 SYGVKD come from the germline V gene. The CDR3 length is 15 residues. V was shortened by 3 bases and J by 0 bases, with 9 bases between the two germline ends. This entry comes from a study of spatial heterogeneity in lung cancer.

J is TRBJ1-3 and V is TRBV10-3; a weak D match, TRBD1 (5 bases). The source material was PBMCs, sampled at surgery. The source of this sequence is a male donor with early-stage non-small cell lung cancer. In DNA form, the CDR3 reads TGTGCCATCAGTGAAACGGGGGACTCTGGAAACACCATATATTTT. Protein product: CAISETGDSGNTIYF.